The source of this T cell receptor (beta chain) is a study of cytomegalovirus exposure and HLA in healthy donors. Comments on this clone: The antigen is not known.

Study results and limitations: 87-base-pair reads could not separate some V segments, including TRBV6-2 and TRBV6-3. CMV serostatus was the sole immune exposure data available. HLA restriction was apparent for most CMV-associated TCR beta chains in a later analysis.

The germline V and J ends were trimmed by 2 bases and 0 bases, with 7 bases remaining between them. The CDR3 consists of 14 residues. Germline loops: CDR1 MGHDK, CDR2 SYGVNS. PCR used 60 Vbeta primers and 13 Jbeta primers. Sequencing was performed with immunoSEQ multiplex PCR; in TCRdb, only in-frame clones are kept and a portion is missing. The sample holds 100,000 to 150,000 clones, roughly three quarters seen once. Material for sequencing was PBMCs. The source of this sequence is a woman in her thirties or forties in good health and CMV-seronegative. This chain links TRBV25-1 with TRBJ1-2; no reliable D call. The DNA of the CDR3 is TGTGCCAGCAGTGAAACCTTAGCTAACTATGGCTACACCTTC. As protein: CASSETLANYGYTF.